The present T cell receptor beta chain was sequenced within a study of control samples from healthy donors and cancer patients (dated by TCRdb to the early 2020s). Library method: the immunoSEQ multiplex PCR assay. TCRdb holds this immuneACCESS table with in-frame rearrangements only. Some clones are missing; in checked studies, unresolved V genes explain under half, and the rest has no known cause. The sample table records about 130,000 clones; roughly 90% of these occur just once. The ten largest clones represent 2.1% of the sample. Of note for this clone: The target of this receptor is not known. No base-level quality is on record; no much larger clone is a single base apart.

From the cysteine up to the phenylalanine, the CDR3 has a length of 17 residues. Kept here is only the CDR3 DNA, which spans 51 bases and is read in frame from base 1. A distance of 17 bases separates the germline ends of V and J, which lose 0 bases and 3 bases respectively. CDR1 and CDR2 are read off the germline V gene (reference sequence) as LGHDT and YNNKEL. The TCR was taken from a woman aged 45-65 years in good health. The sample was blood. The chain is encoded by TRBV3-1 (or the pseudogene TRBV3-2) joined to TRBJ2-5; TRBD1 might be the D gene, on 5 matching bases. This receptor carries the CDR3 CASSQDSIPQGKETQYF. The DNA reads TGTGCCAGCAGCCAAGACTCCATCCCGCAGGGAAAAGAGACCCAGTACTTC.